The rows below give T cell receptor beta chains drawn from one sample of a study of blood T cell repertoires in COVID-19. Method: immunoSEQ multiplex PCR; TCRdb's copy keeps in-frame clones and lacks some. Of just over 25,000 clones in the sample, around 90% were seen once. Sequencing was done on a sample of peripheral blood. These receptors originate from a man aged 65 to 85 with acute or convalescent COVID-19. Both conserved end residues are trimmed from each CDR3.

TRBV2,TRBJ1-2,ASSFYSGQDYGYT
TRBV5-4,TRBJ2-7,ASRNHEQGSYEQY
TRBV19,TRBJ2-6,ASGASANVLT
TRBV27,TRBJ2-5,ASRRQYQETQY
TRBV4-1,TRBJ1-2,ASSQEIGVRDYGYT
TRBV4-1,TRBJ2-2,ASSHPTGGSGTGELF
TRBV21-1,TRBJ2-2,ALLTGAMNTGELF
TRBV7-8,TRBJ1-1,ASSTTGTAEAF
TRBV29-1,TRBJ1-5,SVVRQPNGPQH
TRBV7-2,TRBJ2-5,ASSFPQPQETQY
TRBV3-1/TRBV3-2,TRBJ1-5,ASSRQRGQPQH